This TCR beta chain was identified in a study of blood T cell repertoires in COVID-19. On the study more broadly: The origin of the acute and convalescent COVID-19 samples was the United States, Italy and Spain.

A single count supports this clone. The assay was immunoSEQ multiplex PCR, and TCRdb's table has in-frame clones only and misses some. The sample includes roughly 30,000 clones, 90% to 95% seen only once; the top ten take under 4%. Source material: peripheral blood. The origin of this receptor is a man in his 60s with acute or convalescent COVID-19.

CDR3 DNA: TGTGCCACCAGCAGGGGGCCTCAGGGGGCGAGGATTGTTGAAGCTTTCTTT. Translated: CATSRGPQGARIVEAFF. The chain links TRBV15 to TRBJ1-1, with 8 positions matching TRBD1. This CDR3 has 17 amino acids. CDR1 LNHNV and CDR2 YYDKDF come from the germline V gene (reference sequence). Losses at the gene ends were 3 bases for V and 7 bases for J; bases not matched to a gene: 16.